The clone carrying this T cell receptor (beta chain) occurred many times. The antigen is undetermined. TCRdb analysed the 5' RACE reads with MiXCR anew, one entry per CDR3 protein. The sample comprises 500,000 to 650,000 distinct CDR3 sequences, under 25% of which are singletons, and 0.48% rests with the top ten. The CDR3 has 15 amino acids. Looked up from germline, CDR1 is SGDLS and CDR2 is YYNGEE. Trimming removed 0 bases from V and 5 bases from J, with 14 bases in between. This sample is part of a study of identical twins. General study findings and limits: Invariant MAIT and iNKT cells are populations that could partly confound zero-insertion analyses.

These data were likewise used in another study, on yellow fever vaccine responses in identical twins. From that paper: Reported findings indicate that twins' vaccine T cell responses seemed partially convergent, partially personalized.

The sequence came from a woman aged 18-29 years in good health. Input material: CD4+ T cells sorted from blood. The rearrangement uses TRBV9 and TRBJ2-5; the D gene could be TRBD1 or TRBD2 (6 bases each). CDR3 sequence reads: CASSVVPGAGETQYF. The CDR3 bases are TGTGCCAGCAGCGTAGTCCCGGGGGCCGGGGAGACCCAGTACTTC.